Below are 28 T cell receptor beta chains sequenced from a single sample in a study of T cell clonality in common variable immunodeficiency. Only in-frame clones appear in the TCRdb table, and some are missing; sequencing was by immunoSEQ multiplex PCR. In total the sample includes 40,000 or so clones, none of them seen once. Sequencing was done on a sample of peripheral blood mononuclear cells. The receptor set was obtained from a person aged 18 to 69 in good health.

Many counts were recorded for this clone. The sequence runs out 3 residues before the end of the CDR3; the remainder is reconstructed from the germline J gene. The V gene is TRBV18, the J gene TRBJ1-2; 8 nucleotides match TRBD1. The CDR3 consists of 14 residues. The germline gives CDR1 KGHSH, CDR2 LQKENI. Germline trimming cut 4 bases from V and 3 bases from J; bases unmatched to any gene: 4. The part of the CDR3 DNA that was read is TGTGCCAGCTCACTTGGACAGGGCGACTATGGC. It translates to CASSLGQGDYG. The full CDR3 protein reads CASSLGQGDYGYTF. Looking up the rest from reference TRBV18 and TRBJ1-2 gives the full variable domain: NAGVMQNPRHLVRRRGQEARLRCSPMKGHSHVYWYRQLPEEGLKFMVYLQKENIIDESGMPKERFSAEFPKEGPSILRIQQVVRGDSAAYFCASSLGQGDYGYTFGSGTRLTVV.

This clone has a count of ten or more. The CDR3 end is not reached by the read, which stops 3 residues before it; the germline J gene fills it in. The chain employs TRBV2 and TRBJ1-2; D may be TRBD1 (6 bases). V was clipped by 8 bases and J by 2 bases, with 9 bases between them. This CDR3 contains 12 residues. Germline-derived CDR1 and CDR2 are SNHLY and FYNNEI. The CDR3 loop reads CASQGQNYGYTF. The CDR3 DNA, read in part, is TGTGCCAGCCAGGGACAAAACTATGGC.

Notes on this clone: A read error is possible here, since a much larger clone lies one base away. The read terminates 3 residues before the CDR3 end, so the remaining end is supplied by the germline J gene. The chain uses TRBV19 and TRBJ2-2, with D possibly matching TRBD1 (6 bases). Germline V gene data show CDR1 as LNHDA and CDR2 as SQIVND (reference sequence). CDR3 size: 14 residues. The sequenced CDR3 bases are TGTGCCAGTAGTACAGGGGTCGGGGCCAACGTG. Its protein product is CASSTGVGANV. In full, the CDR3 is CASSTGVGANVLFF.

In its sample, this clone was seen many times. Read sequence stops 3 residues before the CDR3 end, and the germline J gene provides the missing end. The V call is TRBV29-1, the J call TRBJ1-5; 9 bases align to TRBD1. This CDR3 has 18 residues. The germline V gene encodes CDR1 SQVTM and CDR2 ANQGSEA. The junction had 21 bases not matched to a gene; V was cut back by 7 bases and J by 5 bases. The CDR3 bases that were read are TGCAGCGCTTCCGGGACAGGGAGTGGATCATGGAGGGATCAGCCC. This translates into CSASGTGSGSWRDQP. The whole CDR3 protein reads CSASGTGSGSWRDQPQHF.

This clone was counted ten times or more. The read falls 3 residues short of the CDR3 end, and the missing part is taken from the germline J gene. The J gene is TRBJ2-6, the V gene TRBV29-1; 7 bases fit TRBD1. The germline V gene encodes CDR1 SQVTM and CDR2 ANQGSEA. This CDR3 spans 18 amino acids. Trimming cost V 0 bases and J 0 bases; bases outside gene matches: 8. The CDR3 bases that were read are TGCAGCGTTGAAGATAGGAGACAGGGTAGCTCTGGGGCCAACGTC. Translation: CSVEDRRQGSSGANV. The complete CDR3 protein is CSVEDRRQGSSGANVLTF.

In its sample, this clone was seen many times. The sequenced CDR3 bases are TGTGCCAGCAGTGAAGATCGGGGAGCG. Its protein product is CASSEDRGA. The entire CDR3 protein is CASSEDRGAQYF. The rearrangement joins TRBV2 to TRBJ2-3, with a possible D match to TRBD2 (5 bases). The observed sequence ends 3 residues before the CDR3 terminus, with the missing tail filled in from the germline J gene. This CDR3 has 12 residues. Per the germline V gene, CDR1 is SNHLY and CDR2 is FYNNEI. Full variable domain (rest looked up from reference TRBV2 and TRBJ2-3): EPEVTQTPSHQVTQMGQEVILRCVPISNHLYFYWYRQILGQKVEFLVSFYNNEISEKSEIFDDQFSVERPDGSNFTLKIRSTKLEDSAMYFCASSEDRGAQYFGPGTRLTVL.

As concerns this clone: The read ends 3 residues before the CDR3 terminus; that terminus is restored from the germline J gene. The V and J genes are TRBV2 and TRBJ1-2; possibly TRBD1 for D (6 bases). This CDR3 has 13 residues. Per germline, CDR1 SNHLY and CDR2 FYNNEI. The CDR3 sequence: CASSALNRDDYTF. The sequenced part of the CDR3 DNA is TGTGCCAGCAGCGCCCTCAACAGGGATGAC.

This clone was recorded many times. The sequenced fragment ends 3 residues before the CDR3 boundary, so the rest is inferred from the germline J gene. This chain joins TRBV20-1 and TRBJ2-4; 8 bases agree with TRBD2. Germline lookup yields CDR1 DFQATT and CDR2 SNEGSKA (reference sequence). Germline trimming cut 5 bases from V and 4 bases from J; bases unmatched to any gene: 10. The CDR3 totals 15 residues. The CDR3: CSAPIHGGRKNIQYF. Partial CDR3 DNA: TGCAGTGCTCCTATTCATGGCGGGAGGAAAAACATT.

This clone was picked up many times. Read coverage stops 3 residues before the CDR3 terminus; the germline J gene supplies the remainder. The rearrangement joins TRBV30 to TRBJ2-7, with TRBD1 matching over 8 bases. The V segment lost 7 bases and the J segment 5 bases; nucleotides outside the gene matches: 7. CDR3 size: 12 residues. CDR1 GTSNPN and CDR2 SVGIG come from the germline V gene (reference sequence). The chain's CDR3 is CASHRGVNEQYF. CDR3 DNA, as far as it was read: TGTGCCTCTCACAGGGGGGTCAACGAG.

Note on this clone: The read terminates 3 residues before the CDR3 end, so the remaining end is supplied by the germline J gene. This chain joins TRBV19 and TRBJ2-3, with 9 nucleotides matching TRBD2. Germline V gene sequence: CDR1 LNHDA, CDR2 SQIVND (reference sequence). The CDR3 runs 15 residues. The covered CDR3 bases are TGTGCCAGTAGTCTCGGGACTAGCTCGCCTCAGCCG. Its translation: CASSLGTSSPQP. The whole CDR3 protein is CASSLGTSSPQPQYF.

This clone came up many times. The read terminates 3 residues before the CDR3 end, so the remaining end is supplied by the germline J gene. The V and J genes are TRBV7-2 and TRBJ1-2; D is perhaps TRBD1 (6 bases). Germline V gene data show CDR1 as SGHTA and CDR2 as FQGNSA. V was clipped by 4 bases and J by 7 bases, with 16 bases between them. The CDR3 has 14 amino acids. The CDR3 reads CASSWSTGLVGYTF. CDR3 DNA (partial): TGTGCCAGCAGCTGGAGTACAGGGCTGGTTGGC.

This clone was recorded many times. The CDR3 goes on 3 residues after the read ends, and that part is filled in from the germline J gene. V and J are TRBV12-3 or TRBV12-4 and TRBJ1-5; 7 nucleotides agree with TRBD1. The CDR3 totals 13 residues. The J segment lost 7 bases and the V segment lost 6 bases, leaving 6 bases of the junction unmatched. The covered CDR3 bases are TGTGCCAGCAGAGCACAGGGGTGGCAGCCC. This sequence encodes CASRAQGWQP. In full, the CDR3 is CASRAQGWQPQHF.

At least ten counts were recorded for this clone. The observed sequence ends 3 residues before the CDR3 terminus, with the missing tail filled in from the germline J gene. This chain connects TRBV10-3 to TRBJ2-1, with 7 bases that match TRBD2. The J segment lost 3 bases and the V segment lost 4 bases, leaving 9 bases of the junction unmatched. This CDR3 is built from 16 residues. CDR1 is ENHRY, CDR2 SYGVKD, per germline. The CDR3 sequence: CAISGSAGRIYNEQFF. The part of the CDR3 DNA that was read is TGTGCCATCAGTGGATCAGCGGGACGCATCTACAATGAG.

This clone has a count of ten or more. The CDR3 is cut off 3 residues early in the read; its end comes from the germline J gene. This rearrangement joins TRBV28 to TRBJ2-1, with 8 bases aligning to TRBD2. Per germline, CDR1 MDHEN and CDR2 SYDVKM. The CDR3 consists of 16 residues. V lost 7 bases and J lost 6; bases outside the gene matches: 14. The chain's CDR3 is CASTLHPGGAGNEQFF. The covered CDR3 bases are TGTGCCAGCACCCTTCACCCCGGGGGGGCCGGCAATGAG. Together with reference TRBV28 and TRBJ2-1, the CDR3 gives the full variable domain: DVKVTQSSRYLVKRTGEKVFLECVQDMDHENMFWYRQDPGLGLRLIYFSYDVKMKEKGDIPEGYSVSREKKERFSLILESASTNQTSMYLCASTLHPGGAGNEQFFGPGTRLTVL.

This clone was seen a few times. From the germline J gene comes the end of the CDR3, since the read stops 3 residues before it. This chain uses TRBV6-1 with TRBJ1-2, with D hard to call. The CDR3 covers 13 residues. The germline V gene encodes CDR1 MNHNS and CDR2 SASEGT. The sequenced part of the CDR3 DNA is TGTGCCAGCAGTGTGGGCTCCCACAATGAC. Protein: CASSVGSHND. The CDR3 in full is CASSVGSHNDYTF.

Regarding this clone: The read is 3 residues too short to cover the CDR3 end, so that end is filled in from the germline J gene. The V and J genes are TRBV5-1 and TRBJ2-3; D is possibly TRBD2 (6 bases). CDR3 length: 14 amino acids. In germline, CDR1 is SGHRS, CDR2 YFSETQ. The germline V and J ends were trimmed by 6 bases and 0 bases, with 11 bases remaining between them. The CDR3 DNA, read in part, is TGCGCCAGCACCAAGCGGGCCAGCACAGATACG. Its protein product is CASTKRASTDT. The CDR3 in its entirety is CASTKRASTDTQYF. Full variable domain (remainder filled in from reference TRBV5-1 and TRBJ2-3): KAGVTQTPRYLIKTRGQQVTLSCSPISGHRSVSWYQQTPGQGLQFLFEYFSETQRNKGNFPGRFSGRQFSNSRSEMNVSTLELGDSALYLCASTKRASTDTQYFGPGTRLTVL.

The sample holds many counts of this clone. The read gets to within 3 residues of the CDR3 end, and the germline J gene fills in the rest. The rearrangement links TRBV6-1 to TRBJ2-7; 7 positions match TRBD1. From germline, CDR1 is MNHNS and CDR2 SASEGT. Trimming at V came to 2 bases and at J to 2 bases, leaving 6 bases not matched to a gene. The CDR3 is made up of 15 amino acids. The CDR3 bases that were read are TGTGCCAGCAGTGAATGGTCGGGACAGACCTACGAG. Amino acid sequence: CASSEWSGQTYE. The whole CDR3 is CASSEWSGQTYEQYF.

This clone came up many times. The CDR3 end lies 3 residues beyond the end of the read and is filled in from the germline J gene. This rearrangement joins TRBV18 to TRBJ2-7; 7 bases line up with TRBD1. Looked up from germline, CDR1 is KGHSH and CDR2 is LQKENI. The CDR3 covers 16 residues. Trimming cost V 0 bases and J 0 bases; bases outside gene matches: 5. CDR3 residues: CASSPPSAGGSYEQYF. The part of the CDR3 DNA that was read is TGTGCCAGCTCACCACCGTCTGCAGGGGGCTCCTACGAG.

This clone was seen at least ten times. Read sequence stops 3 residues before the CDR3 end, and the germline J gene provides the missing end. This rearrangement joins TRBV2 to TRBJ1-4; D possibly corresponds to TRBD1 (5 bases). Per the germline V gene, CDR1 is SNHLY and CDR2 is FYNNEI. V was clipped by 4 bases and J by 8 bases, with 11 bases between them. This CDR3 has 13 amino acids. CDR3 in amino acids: CASSVGTQEKLFF. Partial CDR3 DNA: TGTGCCAGCAGTGTCGGGACTCAAGAAAAA. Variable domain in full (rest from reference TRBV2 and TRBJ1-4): EPEVTQTPSHQVTQMGQEVILRCVPISNHLYFYWYRQILGQKVEFLVSFYNNEISEKSEIFDDQFSVERPDGSNFTLKIRSTKLEDSAMYFCASSVGTQEKLFFGSGTQLSVL.

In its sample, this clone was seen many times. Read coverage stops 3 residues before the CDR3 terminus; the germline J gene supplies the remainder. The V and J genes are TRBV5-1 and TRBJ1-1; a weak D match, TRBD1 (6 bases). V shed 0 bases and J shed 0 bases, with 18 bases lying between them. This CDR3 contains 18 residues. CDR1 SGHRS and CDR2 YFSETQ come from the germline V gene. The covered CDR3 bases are TGCGCCAGCAGCTTGGCCGGCGCAGGGGAAATCATGAACACTGAA. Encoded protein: CASSLAGAGEIMNTE. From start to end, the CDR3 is CASSLAGAGEIMNTEAFF.

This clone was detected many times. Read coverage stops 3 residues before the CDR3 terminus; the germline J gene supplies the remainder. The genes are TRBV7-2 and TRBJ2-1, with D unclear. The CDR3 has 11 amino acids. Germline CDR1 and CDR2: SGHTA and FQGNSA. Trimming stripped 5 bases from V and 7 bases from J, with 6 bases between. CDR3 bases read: TGTGCCAGCAGCACACATAATGAG. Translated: CASSTHNE. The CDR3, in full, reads CASSTHNEQFF. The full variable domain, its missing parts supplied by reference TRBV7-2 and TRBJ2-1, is GAGVSQSPSNKVTEKGKDVELRCDPISGHTALYWYRQSLGQGLEFLIYFQGNSAPDKSGLPSDRFSAERTGGSVSTLTIQRTQQEDSAVYLCASSTHNEQFFGPGTRLTVL.

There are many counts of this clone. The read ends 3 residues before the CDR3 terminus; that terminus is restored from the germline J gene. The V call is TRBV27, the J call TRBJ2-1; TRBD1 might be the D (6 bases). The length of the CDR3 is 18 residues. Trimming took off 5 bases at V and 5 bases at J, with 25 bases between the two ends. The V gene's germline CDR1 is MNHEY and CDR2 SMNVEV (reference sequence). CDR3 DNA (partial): TGTGCCAGCAGTCCCCTTAAGCCGTTCGGACAGACCAACAATGAG. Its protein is CASSPLKPFGQTNNE. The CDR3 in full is CASSPLKPFGQTNNEQFF.

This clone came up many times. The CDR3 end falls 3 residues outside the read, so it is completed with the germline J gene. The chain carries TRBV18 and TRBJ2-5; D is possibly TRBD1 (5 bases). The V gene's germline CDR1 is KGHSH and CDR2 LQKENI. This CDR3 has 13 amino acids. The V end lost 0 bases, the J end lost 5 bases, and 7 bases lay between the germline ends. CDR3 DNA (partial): TGTGCCAGCTCACCACCGGGGCAGGAGACC. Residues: CASSPPGQET. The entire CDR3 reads CASSPPGQETQYF.

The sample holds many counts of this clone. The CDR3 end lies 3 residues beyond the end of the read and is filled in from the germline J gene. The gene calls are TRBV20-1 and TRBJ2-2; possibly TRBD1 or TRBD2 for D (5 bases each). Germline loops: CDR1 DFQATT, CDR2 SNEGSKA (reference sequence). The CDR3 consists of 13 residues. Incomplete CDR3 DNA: TGCAGTGCTAGCCCCGCAGGGAGTGGAAAG. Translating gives CSASPAGSGK. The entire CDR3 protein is CSASPAGSGKLFF.

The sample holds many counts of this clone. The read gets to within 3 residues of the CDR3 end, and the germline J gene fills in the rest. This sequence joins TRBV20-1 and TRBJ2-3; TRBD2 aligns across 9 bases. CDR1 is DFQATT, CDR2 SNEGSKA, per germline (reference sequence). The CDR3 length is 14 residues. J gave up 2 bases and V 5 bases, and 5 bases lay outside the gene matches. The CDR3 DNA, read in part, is TGCAGTGCTCGCCCTAGCGGGATCACAGATACG. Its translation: CSARPSGITDT. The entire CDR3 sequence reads CSARPSGITDTQYF.

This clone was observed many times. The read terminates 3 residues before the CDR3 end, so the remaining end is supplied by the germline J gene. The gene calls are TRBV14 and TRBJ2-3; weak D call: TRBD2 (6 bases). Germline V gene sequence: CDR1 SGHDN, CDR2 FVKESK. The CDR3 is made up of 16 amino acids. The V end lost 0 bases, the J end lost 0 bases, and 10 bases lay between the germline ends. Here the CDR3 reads CASSQEVAGSTDTQYF. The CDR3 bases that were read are TGTGCCAGCAGCCAAGAAGTGGCGGGAAGCACAGATACG.

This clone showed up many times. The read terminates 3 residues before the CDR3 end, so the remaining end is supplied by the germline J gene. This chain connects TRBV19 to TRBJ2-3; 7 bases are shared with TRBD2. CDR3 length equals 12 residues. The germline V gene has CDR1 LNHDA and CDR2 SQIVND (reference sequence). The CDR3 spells CAISGSTDTQYF. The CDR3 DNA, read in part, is TGTGCAATTAGCGGGAGCACAGATACG.

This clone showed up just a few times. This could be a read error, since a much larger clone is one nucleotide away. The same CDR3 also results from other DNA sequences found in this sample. CDR3 sequence reads: CASRAVAVSTDTQYF. The DNA read from the CDR3 is TGTGCCAGCAGAGCCGTAGCGGTTAGCACAGACACG. The chain employs TRBV2 and TRBJ2-3, with D possibly being TRBD2 (6 bases). The read terminates 3 residues before the CDR3 end, so the remaining end is supplied by the germline J gene. This CDR3 has 15 residues. Germline V CDR1 and CDR2: SNHLY, FYNNEI.